This TCR beta chain was obtained from a study of cytomegalovirus exposure and HLA in healthy donors. Researchers ran the PCR with 60 Vbeta and 13 Jbeta primers. Data came from immunoSEQ multiplex PCR; TCRdb stores just in-frame clones and leaves some out. The table lists 150,000 to 200,000 clones, over 75% of them singletons. The TCR comes from a man over 45 in good health and CMV-seropositive. The source material was PBMCs.

The CDR3 DNA follows: TGTGCCAGCAGTTCAGCGGGGGGCATCAATGAGCAGTTCTTC. The encoded protein is CASSSAGGINEQFF. The chain couples TRBV27 to TRBJ2-1, with 9 bases matching TRBD2. The germline V gene encodes CDR1 MNHEY and CDR2 SMNVEV (reference sequence). V gave up 4 bases and J gave up 6 bases; unmatched junction bases: 4. This CDR3 comprises 14 residues.